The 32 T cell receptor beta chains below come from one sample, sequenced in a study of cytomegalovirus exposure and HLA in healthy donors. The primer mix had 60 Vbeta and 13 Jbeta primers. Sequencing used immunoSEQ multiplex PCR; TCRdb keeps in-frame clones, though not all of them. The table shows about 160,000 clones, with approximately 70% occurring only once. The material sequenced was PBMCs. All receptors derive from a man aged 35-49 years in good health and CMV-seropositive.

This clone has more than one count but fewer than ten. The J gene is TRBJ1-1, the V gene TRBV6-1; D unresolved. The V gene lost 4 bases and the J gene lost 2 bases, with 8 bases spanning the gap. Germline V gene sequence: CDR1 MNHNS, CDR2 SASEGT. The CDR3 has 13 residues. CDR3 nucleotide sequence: TGTGCCAGCAGTGCCAATCCCAACACTGAAGCTTTCTTT. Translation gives CASSANPNTEAFF.

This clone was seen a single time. This chain's CDR3 is CASSPSSRDAFF. As DNA, the CDR3 is TGTGCCAGCTCACCATCGTCCAGGGATGCTTTCTTT. V is TRBV18 and J is TRBJ1-1, with D perhaps TRBD1 (5 bases). Germline V CDR1 and CDR2: KGHSH, LQKENI. This CDR3 is built from 12 residues. The V gene lost 2 bases and the J gene lost 11 bases, with 12 bases spanning the gap.

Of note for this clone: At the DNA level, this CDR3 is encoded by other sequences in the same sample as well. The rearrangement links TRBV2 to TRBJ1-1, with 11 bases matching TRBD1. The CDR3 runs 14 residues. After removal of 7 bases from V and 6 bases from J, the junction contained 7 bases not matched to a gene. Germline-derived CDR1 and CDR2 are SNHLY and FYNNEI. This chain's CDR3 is CASTFMGQGAEAFF. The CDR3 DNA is TGTGCCAGCACCTTTATGGGACAGGGGGCTGAAGCTTTCTTT.

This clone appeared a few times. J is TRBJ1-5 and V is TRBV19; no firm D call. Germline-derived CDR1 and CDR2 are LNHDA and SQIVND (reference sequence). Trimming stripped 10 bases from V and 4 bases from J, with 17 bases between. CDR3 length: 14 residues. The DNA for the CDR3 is TGTGCCACCAGACGGTGGGAGCCTAATCAGCCCCAGCATTTT. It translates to CATRRWEPNQPQHF.

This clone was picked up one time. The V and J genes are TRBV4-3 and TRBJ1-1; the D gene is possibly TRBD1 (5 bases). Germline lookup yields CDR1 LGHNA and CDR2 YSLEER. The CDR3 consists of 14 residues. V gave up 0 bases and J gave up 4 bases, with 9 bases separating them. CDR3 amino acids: CASSQEVGGTEAFF. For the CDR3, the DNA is TGCGCCAGCAGCCAAGAGGTGGGGGGCACTGAAGCTTTCTTT.

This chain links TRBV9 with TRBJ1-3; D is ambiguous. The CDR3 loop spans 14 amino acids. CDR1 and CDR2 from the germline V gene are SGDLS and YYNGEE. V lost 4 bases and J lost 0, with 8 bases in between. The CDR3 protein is CASSPTGSGNTIYF. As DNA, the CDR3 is TGTGCCAGCAGCCCGACTGGCTCTGGAAACACCATATATTTT.

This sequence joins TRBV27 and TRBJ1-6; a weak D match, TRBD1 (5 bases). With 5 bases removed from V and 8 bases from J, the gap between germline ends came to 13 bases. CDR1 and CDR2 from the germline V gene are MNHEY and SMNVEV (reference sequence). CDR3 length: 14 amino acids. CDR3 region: CASSTGGKHSPLHF. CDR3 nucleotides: TGTGCCAGCAGTACGGGGGGGAAGCATTCACCCCTCCACTTT.

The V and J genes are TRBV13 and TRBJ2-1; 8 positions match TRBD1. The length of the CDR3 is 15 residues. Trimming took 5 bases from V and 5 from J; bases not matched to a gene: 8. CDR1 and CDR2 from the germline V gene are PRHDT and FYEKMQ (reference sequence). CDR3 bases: TGTGCCAGCAGCCCCGACAGGGGTTTCCACAATGAGCAGTTCTTC. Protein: CASSPDRGFHNEQFF.

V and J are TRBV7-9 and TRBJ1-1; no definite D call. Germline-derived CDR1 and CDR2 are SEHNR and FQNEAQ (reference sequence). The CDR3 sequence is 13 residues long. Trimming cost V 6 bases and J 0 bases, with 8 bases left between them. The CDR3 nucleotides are TGTGCCAGCAGAACAACACTGAACACTGAAGCTTTCTTT. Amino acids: CASRTTLNTEAFF.

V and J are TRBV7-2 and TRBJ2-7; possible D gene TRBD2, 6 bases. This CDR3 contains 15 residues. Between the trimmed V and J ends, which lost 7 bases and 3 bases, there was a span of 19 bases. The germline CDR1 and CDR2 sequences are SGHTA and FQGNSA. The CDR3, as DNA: TGTGCCAGCACCTTTCTTGGGGAGGCTCTCTACGAGCAGTACTTC. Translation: CASTFLGEALYEQYF.

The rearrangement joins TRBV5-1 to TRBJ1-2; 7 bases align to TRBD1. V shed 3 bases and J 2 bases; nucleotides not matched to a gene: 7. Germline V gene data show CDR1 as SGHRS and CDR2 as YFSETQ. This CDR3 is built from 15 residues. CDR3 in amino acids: CASSSSLQGNYGYTF. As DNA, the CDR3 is TGCGCCAGCAGCTCATCGCTACAGGGGAACTATGGCTACACCTTC.

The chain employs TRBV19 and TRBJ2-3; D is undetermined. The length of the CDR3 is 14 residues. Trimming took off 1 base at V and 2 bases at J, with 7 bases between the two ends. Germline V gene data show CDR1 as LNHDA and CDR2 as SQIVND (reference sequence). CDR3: CASSIVQYTDTQYF. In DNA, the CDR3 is TGTGCCAGTAGTATAGTACAGTACACAGATACGCAGTATTTT.

This CDR3 is CASSLDRAYEQYF. As DNA, the CDR3 is TGTGCCAGCAGTCTCGACAGGGCCTACGAGCAGTACTTC. The chain carries TRBV6-6 and TRBJ2-5, with 7 bases matching TRBD1. The J call may be incorrect, as the DNA end agrees better with TRBJ2-7. Germline loops: CDR1 MNHNY, CDR2 SVGAGI (reference sequence). The CDR3 runs 13 residues.

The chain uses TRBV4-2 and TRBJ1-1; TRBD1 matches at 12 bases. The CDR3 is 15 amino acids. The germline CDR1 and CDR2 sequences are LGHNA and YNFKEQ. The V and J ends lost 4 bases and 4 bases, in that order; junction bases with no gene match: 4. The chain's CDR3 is CASSPGQGAVTEAFF. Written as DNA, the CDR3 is TGTGCCAGCAGCCCGGGACAGGGGGCGGTCACTGAAGCTTTCTTT.

The CDR3 loop reads CASSPPRTSGGGYNEQFF. Written as DNA, the CDR3 is TGTGCCAGCAGCCCCCCACGGACCAGCGGGGGGGGATACAATGAGCAGTTCTTC. The J gene is TRBJ2-1, the V gene TRBV14, with TRBD2 matching over 10 bases. Germline CDR1 is SGHDN and CDR2 is FVKESK. CDR3 length equals 18 residues. With 4 bases clipped from V and 4 bases from J, the junction kept 13 bases outside the gene matches.

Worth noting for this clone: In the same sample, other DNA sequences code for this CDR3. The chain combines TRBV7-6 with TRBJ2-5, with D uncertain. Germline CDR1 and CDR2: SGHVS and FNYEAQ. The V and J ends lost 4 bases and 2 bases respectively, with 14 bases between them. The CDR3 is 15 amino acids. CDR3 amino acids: CASSSNGVSQETQYF. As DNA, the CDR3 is TGTGCCAGCAGCTCCAACGGAGTCTCTCAAGAGACCCAGTACTTC.

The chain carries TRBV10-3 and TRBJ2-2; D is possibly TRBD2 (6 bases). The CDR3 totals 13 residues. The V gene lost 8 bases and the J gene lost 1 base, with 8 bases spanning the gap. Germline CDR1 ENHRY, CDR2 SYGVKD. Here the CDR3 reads CAIGGLNTGELFF. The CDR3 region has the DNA TGTGCCATCGGGGGGTTGAACACCGGGGAGCTGTTTTTT.

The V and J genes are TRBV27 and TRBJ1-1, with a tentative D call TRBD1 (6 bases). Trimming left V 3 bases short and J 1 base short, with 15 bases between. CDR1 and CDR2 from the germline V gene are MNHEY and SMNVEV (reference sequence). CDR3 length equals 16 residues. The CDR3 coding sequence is TGTGCCAGCAGTTTTGGGCAGGGGTGGAGGAACACTGAAGCTTTCTTT. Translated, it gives CASSFGQGWRNTEAFF.

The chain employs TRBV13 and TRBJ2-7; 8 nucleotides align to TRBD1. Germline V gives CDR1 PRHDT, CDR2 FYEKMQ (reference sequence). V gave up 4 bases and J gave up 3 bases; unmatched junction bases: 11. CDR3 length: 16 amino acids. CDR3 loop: CASSSRARGRYYEQYF. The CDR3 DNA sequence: TGTGCCAGCAGCTCACGAGCCAGGGGGCGATACTACGAGCAGTACTTC.

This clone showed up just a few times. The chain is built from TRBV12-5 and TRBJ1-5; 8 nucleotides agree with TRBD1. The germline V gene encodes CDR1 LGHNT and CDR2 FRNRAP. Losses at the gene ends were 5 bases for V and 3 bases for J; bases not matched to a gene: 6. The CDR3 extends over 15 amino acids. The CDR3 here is CASGIPQGDNQPQHF. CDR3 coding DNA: TGTGCTAGTGGTATCCCACAGGGGGACAATCAGCCCCAGCATTTT.

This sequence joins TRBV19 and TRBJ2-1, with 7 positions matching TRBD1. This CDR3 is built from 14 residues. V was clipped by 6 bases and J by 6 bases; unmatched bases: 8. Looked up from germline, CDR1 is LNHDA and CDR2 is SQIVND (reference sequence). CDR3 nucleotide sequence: TGTGCCAGTAGCGACTCCTACAGGGGCAATGAGCAGTTCTTC. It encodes CASSDSYRGNEQFF.

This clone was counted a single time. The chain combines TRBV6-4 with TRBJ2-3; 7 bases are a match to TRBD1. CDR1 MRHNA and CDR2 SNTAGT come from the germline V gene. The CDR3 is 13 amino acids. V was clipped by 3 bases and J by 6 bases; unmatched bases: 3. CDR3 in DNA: TGTGCCAGCAGTGAGGGACAGCTGGATACGCAGTATTTT. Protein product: CASSEGQLDTQYF.

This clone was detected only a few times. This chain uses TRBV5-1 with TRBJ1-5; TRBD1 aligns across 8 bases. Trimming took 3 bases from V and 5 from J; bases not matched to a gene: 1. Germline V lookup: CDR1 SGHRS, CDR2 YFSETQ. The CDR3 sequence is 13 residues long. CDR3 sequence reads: CASSSTGDQPQHF. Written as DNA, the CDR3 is TGCGCCAGCAGCTCGACAGGGGATCAGCCCCAGCATTTT.

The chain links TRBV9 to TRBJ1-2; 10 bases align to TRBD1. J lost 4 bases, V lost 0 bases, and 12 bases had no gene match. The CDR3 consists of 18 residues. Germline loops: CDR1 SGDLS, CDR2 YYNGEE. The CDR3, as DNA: TGTGCCAGCAGCGTAGCTTCCGGGACAGGGGATGCCCCCTATGGCTACACCTTC. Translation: CASSVASGTGDAPYGYTF.

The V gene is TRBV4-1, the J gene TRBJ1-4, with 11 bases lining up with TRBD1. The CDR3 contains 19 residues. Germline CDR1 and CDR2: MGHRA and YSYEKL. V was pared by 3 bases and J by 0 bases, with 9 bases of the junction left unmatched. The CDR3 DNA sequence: TGCGCCAGCAGCCAGCCGGGACAGGGGGGACCCTCAACTAATGAAAAACTGTTTTTT. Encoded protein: CASSQPGQGGPSTNEKLFF.

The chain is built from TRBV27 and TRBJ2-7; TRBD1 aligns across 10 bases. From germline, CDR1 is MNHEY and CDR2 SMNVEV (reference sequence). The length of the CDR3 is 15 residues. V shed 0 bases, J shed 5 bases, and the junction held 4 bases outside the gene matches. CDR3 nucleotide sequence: TGTGCCAGCAGTTTATCATGGACAGGGGGAAACGAGCAGTACTTC. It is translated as CASSLSWTGGNEQYF.

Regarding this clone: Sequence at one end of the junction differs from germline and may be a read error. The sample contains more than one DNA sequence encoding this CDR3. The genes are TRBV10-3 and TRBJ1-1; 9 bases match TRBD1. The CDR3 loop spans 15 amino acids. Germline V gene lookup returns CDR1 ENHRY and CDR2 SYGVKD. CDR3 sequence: CAISRGTGLNTEAFF. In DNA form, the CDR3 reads TGCGCCATCAGCCGGGGGACAGGGCTGAACACTGAAGCTTTCTTT.

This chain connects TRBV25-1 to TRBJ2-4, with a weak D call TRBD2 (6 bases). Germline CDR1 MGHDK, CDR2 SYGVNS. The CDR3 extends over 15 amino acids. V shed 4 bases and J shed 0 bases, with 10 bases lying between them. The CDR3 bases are TGTGCCAGCAGTGGGGGGGAGTTAGCCAAAAACATTCAGTACTTC. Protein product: CASSGGELAKNIQYF.

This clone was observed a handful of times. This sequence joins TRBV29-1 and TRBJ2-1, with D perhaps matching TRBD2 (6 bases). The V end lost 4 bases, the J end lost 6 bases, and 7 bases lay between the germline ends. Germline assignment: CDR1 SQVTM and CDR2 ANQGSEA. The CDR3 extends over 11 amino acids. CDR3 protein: CSVGGVNEQFF. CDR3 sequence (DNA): TGCAGCGTTGGCGGGGTCAATGAGCAGTTCTTC.

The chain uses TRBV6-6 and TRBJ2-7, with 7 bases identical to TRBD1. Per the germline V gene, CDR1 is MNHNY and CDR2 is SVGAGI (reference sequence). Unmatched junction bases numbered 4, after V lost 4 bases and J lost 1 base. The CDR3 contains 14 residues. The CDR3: CASSFAGGSYEQYF. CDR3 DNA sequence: TGTGCCAGCAGTTTCGCAGGGGGTTCCTACGAGCAGTACTTC.

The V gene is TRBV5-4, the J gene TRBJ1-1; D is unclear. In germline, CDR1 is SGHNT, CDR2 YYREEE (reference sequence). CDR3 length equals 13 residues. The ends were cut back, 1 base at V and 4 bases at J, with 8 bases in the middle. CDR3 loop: CASSLRGSTEAFF. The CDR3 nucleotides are TGTGCCAGCAGCTTGAGAGGGAGCACTGAAGCTTTCTTT.

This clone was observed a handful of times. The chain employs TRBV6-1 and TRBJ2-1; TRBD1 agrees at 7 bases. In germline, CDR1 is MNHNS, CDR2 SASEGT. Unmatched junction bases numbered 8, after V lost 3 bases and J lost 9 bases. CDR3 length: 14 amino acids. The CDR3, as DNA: TGTGCCAGCAGTGACACCGACAGGGTATCTGAGCAGTTCTTC. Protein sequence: CASSDTDRVSEQFF.